A selection of T cell receptor beta chains follows, all from one sample in a study of blood T cell repertoires in COVID-19. Here immunoSEQ multiplex PCR was the method, and the copy in TCRdb shows in-frame clones only, minus some. The sample lists around 220,000 clones, 85% to 90% occurring once. The sample comprised peripheral blood. These receptors were collected from a woman aged 50 to 60 with COVID-19, enrolled during active disease. Both conserved end residues are part of each CDR3. Only part of the rows carry a size: once, few, many, or a class if the clone is expanded.

clone size,V gene,CDR3 protein
-,TRBV14,CASSHITGGTEAFF
-,TRBV6-5,CASSQNQPQHF
-,TRBV5-4,CASSRQGGADTQYF
-,TRBV27,CASSSTSDRGGSPLHF
-,TRBV6-5,CAIRGSPNTEAFF
-,TRBV5-4,CASRPGTDYTDTQYF
-,TRBV28,CASSSTTRWASRPNEQFF
-,TRBV11-3,CASSFSGGAGNEQFF
-,TRBV19,CASSPGGGANYGYTF
-,TRBV30,CAWSQGGGQPQHF
-,TRBV7-2,CASSLGGGGIDTQYF
-,TRBV18,CASSPRTTEAFF
-,TRBV28,CASTRLRGGSYEQYF
-,TRBV30,CAWAPGQPNEKLFF
-,TRBV6-6,CASSLQASGTDTQYF
-,TRBV18,CASSLLAGGSSSRNEQFF
-,TRBV5-1,CASSLDSISYEQYF
-,TRBV6-2/TRBV6-3,CASSNDRLYGYTF
once,TRBV6-6,CASSYSRVVNGYTF
-,TRBV30,CAWSVLRGEAFF
once,TRBV21-1,CASSKEDRPWSTEAFF
-,TRBV10-3,CAISEAARTNTGELFF